This T cell receptor beta chain was captured in a study of OX40 agonist ivuxolimab in advanced cancers. General study points: Clones of CD4+ and CD8+ blood T cells grew by week 6 at doses of 0.1 to 3.0 mg/kg.

Regarding this clone: Its antigen is as yet unknown.

Patients were excluded for autoimmune disease history or systemic immunosuppression. Method: immunoSEQ multiplex PCR; TCRdb's copy keeps in-frame clones and lacks some. The sample consists of 10,000 to 14,000 clones, 80% to 85% of them appearing once. V lost 3 bases, J lost 7 bases, and 16 bases lay in between. The germline gives CDR1 WSHSY, CDR2 SAAADI. The length of the CDR3 is 14 residues. The sample was CD4+ or CD8+ T cells sorted from blood, taken in a trial of the OX40 agonist ivuxolimab. This chain joins TRBV10-2 and TRBJ2-7, with a weak D call TRBD1 (6 bases). This clonotype was obtained from an adult with an advanced solid tumor such as melanoma, head and neck, liver or kidney cancer. The CDR3 region is CASSDHQTGLEQYF. For the CDR3, the DNA is TGCGCCAGCAGTGATCATCAAACAGGGTTGGAGCAGTACTTC.